Below are 3 T cell receptor beta chains sequenced from a single sample in a study of blood T cells in healthy people across ages (dated by TCRdb to between 2014 and 2017). The protocol used for the library was 5' RACE. The sequencer listed for this sample is Illumina HiSeq 2500. A second roughly 7 to 11 cycle PCR used a sample-barcoded 5' primer and a J-beta primer mix. In TCRdb, the public reads were trimmed at Q25 with fastp and aligned with MiXCR, with productive beta chains retained. Under each unique CDR3 protein, matching rows form one entry showing the most common genes and DNA. For this sample the table gives fewer than 2,000,000 distinct CDR3 sequences, of which 34% were detected only once. About 10% of the sample comes from the top ten. The sequencing sample was made of blood. These receptors came from a woman aged 25-40 years in good health.

The genes are TRBV12-3 or TRBV12-4 and TRBJ1-1; TRBD1 is a possible D gene (6 bases). The germline V and J ends were trimmed by 3 bases and 0 bases, with 11 bases remaining between them. The CDR3 is 15 residues long. The CDR3 region has the DNA TGTGCCAGCAGTTTCTACAGGGTCATGAACACTGAAGCTTTCTTT. It is translated as CASSFYRVMNTEAFF.

The chain employs TRBV5-1 and TRBJ1-2; no clear D. V was pared by 9 bases and J by 3 bases, with 18 bases between. CDR1 is SGHRS and CDR2 is YFSETQ in the germline V gene. This CDR3 region has 14 residues. The CDR3, as DNA: TGCGCCACCACCGCGAGGCCCGGGGACTATGGCTACACCTTC. Its protein product is CATTARPGDYGYTF.

The chain links TRBV29-1 to TRBJ2-7, with D perhaps matching TRBD2 (6 bases). In germline, CDR1 is SQVTM, CDR2 ANQGSEA. The CDR3 spans 15 residues. V was trimmed by 0 bases and J by 6 bases, leaving 18 bases between them. CDR3 DNA sequence: TGCAGCGTTGAAGAGGCCGTCGGGGGACCCTGCGAGCAGTACTTC. Translation gives CSVEEAVGGPCEQYF.